This T cell receptor beta chain is drawn from a study of T cells in Graves' hyperthyroidism and ophthalmopathy. Regions amplified from RNA transcripts were the TCR beta CDR3 regions. Researchers ran a first-round RT-PCR on the TCR CDR3 using the HTBI primer set. One entry per CDR3 protein results from TCRdb running MiXCR on the multiplex PCR reads. The data contain some 580,000 distinct CDR3 sequences, roughly a sixth of them singletons. This clonotype has ten or more counts. Germline trimming cut 5 bases from V and 5 bases from J; bases unmatched to any gene: 5. The germline V gene encodes CDR1 SGHRS and CDR2 YFSETQ. This CDR3 has 15 residues.

The chain has TRBV5-1 and TRBJ2-5, with TRBD2 identical over 14 bases. This sequence was found in a middle-aged woman with Graves' ophthalmopathy. The sequencing input was blood. The chain's CDR3 is CASREGTSGGETQYF. CDR3 nucleotide sequence: TGCGCCAGCAGAGAAGGGACTAGCGGGGGTGAGACCCAGTACTTC.